This TCR beta chain was captured by sequencing in a study of T-cell memory formation after mild COVID-19. Study-wide results and caveats: Mostly located in CM and EM were contracting CD4+ clones, with contracting CD8+ clones located in EMRA. Clones that shrank (day 15 to 85) were balanced CD4/CD8, whereas later expanders leaned CD4+. Cross-reactive memory appears to have joined, as suggested by some responding clones showing up in pre-infection memory.

With respect to this clonotype: Its specificity is unknown.

From 5'RACE with constant-segment primers came TCR alpha and TCR beta cDNA libraries that carried sample barcodes and UMIs. Each CDR3 protein is one row after TCRdb ran MiXCR on the 5' RACE reads. This table has roughly 260,000 distinct CDR3 sequences, 15% to 20% appearing once. Input material: PBMCs or a T cell subset sorted from them (not recorded which). The receptor's source is a man younger than 35 who had mild COVID-19 (a few samples of this study predate the infection). Cell type and time point are not known.

CDR3 protein: CASSLGREVGYTF. CDR3 nucleotide sequence: TGTGCCAGCAGCTTAGGTAGGGAAGTCGGCTACACCTTC. This chain joins TRBV11-3 and TRBJ1-2; the D is unclear. V gave up 1 base and J gave up 8 bases, with 11 bases separating them. Germline CDR1 and CDR2: SGHNT and YENEEA. The CDR3 runs 13 residues.